Shown below are 30 T cell receptor beta chains from a single sample sequenced in a study of blood T cell repertoires in COVID-19. Here immunoSEQ multiplex PCR was the method, and the copy in TCRdb shows in-frame clones only, minus some. The sample lists 30,000 to 45,000 clones; over 80% were seen once. The sample comprised peripheral blood. The receptors derive from a human donor in a cohort sampled during active COVID-19.

The chain links TRBV6-6 to TRBJ1-4, with 11 bases fitting TRBD1. Trimming removed 4 bases from V and 7 bases from J; junction bases left unmatched: 5. Per the germline V gene, CDR1 is MNHNY and CDR2 is SVGAGI (reference sequence). The CDR3 contains 15 residues. CDR3 bases: TGTGCCAGCAGTTGGGGACAGGGGGTACGTGAAAAACTGTTTTTT. Amino acids: CASSWGQGVREKLFF.

This chain connects TRBV4-3 to TRBJ2-4, with 10 bases fitting TRBD1. Germline V gene data show CDR1 as LGHNA and CDR2 as YSLEER. V lost 4 bases, J lost 8 bases, and 11 bases stayed unmatched. The CDR3 covers 16 residues. The CDR3 region has the DNA TGCGCCAGCAGCCCCCGGGACAGGGGAGAATTCGACATTCAGTACTTC. It is translated as CASSPRDRGEFDIQYF.

The chain carries TRBV2 and TRBJ1-1, with TRBD1 identical over 7 bases. Germline-derived CDR1 and CDR2 are SNHLY and FYNNEI. This CDR3 has 13 amino acids. V lost 3 bases, J lost 4 bases, and 2 bases stayed unmatched. The CDR3 DNA reads TGTGCCAGCAGTGAGGGACAGATCACTGAAGCTTTCTTT. Translation gives CASSEGQITEAFF.

The J gene is TRBJ1-1, the V gene TRBV18; D uncertain. Germline V gives CDR1 KGHSH, CDR2 LQKENI. Trimming took 4 bases from V and 2 from J, leaving 17 bases between them. The length of the CDR3 is 16 residues. CDR3 DNA: TGTGCCAGCTCACTAAGGAGCATAGACGGAAACACTGAAGCTTTCTTT. This sequence encodes CASSLRSIDGNTEAFF.

The V gene is TRBV4-3, the J gene TRBJ1-3; TRBD1 might be the D (5 bases). Germline V gene sequence: CDR1 LGHNA, CDR2 YSLEER. The CDR3 spans 16 residues. Trimming removed 0 bases at V and 1 base at J, with 10 bases between. CDR3: CASSQDWTFSGNTIYF. The CDR3 DNA sequence: TGCGCCAGCAGCCAAGATTGGACATTTTCTGGAAACACCATATATTTT.

The rearrangement uses TRBV12-3 or TRBV12-4 and TRBJ1-2; no reliable D call. Trimming removed 5 bases from V and 5 bases from J, with 12 bases in between. This CDR3 is 13 amino acids long. As DNA, the CDR3 is TGTGCCAGCAGTCGCCCTGCGGGGTATGGCTACACCTTC. This codes for CASSRPAGYGYTF.

The V gene is TRBV25-1, the J gene TRBJ1-5; 9 nucleotides agree with TRBD1. The V gene end was trimmed by 4 bases and the J gene end by 7 bases; junction bases not matched to a gene: 2. CDR1 MGHDK and CDR2 SYGVNS come from the germline V gene. This CDR3 is 13 amino acids long. CDR3 nucleotide sequence: TGTGCCAGCAGTGGGACAGGGGTACAGCCCCAGCATTTT. This translates into CASSGTGVQPQHF.

This sequence joins TRBV19 and TRBJ1-3; 7 nucleotides align to TRBD1. The trim removed 8 bases at V and 7 bases at J, leaving 17 bases unmatched. Germline-derived CDR1 and CDR2 are LNHDA and SQIVND (reference sequence). The CDR3 totals 16 residues. The CDR3 DNA reads as TGTGCCAGTGGCAGAGGACGACAGGGTATGTCGAACACCATATATTTT. Translating it yields CASGRGRQGMSNTIYF.

The chain links TRBV9 to TRBJ2-1, with D possibly being TRBD1 (5 bases). Germline lookup yields CDR1 SGDLS and CDR2 YYNGEE. This CDR3 has 13 amino acids. V was shortened by 0 bases and J by 7 bases, with 8 bases between the two germline ends. The CDR3: CASSVVSGNEQFF. The CDR3 coding sequence is TGTGCCAGCAGCGTAGTATCAGGGAATGAGCAGTTCTTC.

The gene calls are TRBV3-1 (or the pseudogene TRBV3-2) and TRBJ2-5; TRBD2 is a possible D gene (5 bases). This CDR3 is built from 13 residues. V lost 0 bases and J lost 5, with 7 bases in between. Germline V gene lookup returns CDR1 LGHDT and CDR2 YNNKEL (reference sequence). The CDR3 loop is CASSQETGETQYF. CDR3 DNA sequence: TGTGCCAGCAGCCAAGAAACGGGGGAGACCCAGTACTTC.

The rearrangement links TRBV14 to TRBJ1-2, with D possibly matching TRBD1 (6 bases). The V end lost 6 bases, the J end lost 1 base, and 15 bases lay between the germline ends. The CDR3 has 15 amino acids. CDR1 is SGHDN and CDR2 is FVKESK in the germline V gene. The CDR3 DNA reads as TGTGCCAGCAGTCGAGGGGGGGGCGTTAACTATGGCTACACCTTC. This encodes CASSRGGGVNYGYTF. Using reference TRBV14 and TRBJ1-2 for the parts outside the CDR3, the full variable domain is EAGVTQFPSHSVIEKGQTVTLRCDPISGHDNLYWYRRVMGKEIKFLLHFVKESKQDESGMPNNRFLAERTGGTYSTLKVQPAELEDSGVYFCASSRGGGVNYGYTFGSGTRLTVV.

The V gene is TRBV6-6, the J gene TRBJ1-6; 7 bases are shared with TRBD1. This CDR3 has 15 amino acids. The germline CDR1 and CDR2 sequences are MNHNY and SVGAGI (reference sequence). V lost 7 bases, J lost 7 bases, and 10 bases stayed unmatched. The CDR3 loop reads CASTQEGQRNSPLHF. The CDR3 coding sequence is TGTGCCAGCACCCAGGAGGGACAGAGAAATTCACCCCTCCACTTT.

CDR3: CASSLGQASTGELFF. CDR3 DNA sequence: TGTGCCAGCAGCCTAGGACAAGCTTCGACCGGGGAGCTGTTTTTT. V gene TRBV7-6 combines with J gene TRBJ2-2, with D possibly TRBD1 on 5 matching bases. Germline loops: CDR1 SGHVS, CDR2 FNYEAQ. This CDR3 spans 15 amino acids. Trimming took off 5 bases at V and 5 bases at J, with 15 bases between the two ends. Looking up the rest from reference TRBV7-6 and TRBJ2-2 gives the full variable domain: GAGVSQSPRYKVTKRGQDVALRCDPISGHVSLYWYRQALGQGPEFLTYFNYEAQQDKSGLPNDRFSAERPEGSISTLTIQRTEQRDSAMYRCASSLGQASTGELFFGEGSRLTVL.

The rearrangement links TRBV28 to TRBJ1-5; D gene ambiguous. The CDR3 totals 13 residues. Trimming shortened V by 3 bases and J by 4 bases, and 7 bases separated the two germline ends. The V gene's germline CDR1 is MDHEN and CDR2 SYDVKM. The CDR3 DNA reads TGTGCCAGCAGTTTGTTATCTAATCAGCCCCAGCATTTT. Amino acid sequence: CASSLLSNQPQHF. Together with reference TRBV28 and TRBJ1-5, the CDR3 gives the full variable domain: DVKVTQSSRYLVKRTGEKVFLECVQDMDHENMFWYRQDPGLGLRLIYFSYDVKMKEKGDIPEGYSVSREKKERFSLILESASTNQTSMYLCASSLLSNQPQHFGDGTRLSIL.

The chain carries TRBV19 and TRBJ1-4; TRBD1 matches at 8 bases. Germline-derived CDR1 and CDR2 are LNHDA and SQIVND (reference sequence). With 7 bases clipped from V and 5 bases from J, the junction kept 12 bases outside the gene matches. This CDR3 comprises 16 residues. CDR3 nucleotides: TGTGCCAGTACCCGGACCATGACAGGGGTCAATGAAAAACTGTTTTTT. Protein product: CASTRTMTGVNEKLFF.

This clone was found once. The chain carries TRBV12-5 and TRBJ2-5; 10 positions match TRBD2. This CDR3 is built from 14 residues. The germline V gene has CDR1 LGHNT and CDR2 FRNRAP. V was pared by 3 bases and J by 5 bases, with 3 bases of the junction left unmatched. CDR3 nucleotides: TGTGCTAGTGGTTTAGCGGGGGGGCCGGAGACCCAGTACTTC. This encodes CASGLAGGPETQYF.

The chain uses TRBV9 and TRBJ1-3; the match to TRBD1 covers 9 bases. Germline V gene data show CDR1 as SGDLS and CDR2 as YYNGEE. After removal of 3 bases from V and 1 base from J, the junction contained 17 bases not matched to a gene. This CDR3 region has 20 residues. Here the CDR3 reads CASSGQPGQGLIGSGNTIYF. The DNA for the CDR3 is TGTGCCAGCAGCGGTCAACCGGGACAGGGTCTAATTGGGTCTGGAAACACCATATATTTT.

The chain uses TRBV5-1 and TRBJ1-2; 9 bases map to TRBD1. The trim removed 5 bases at V and 4 bases at J, leaving 6 bases unmatched. The CDR3 is 14 residues long. Per the germline V gene, CDR1 is SGHRS and CDR2 is YFSETQ. The CDR3 spells CASRGDRDFYGYTF. CDR3 in DNA: TGCGCCAGCAGGGGGGACAGGGACTTCTATGGCTACACCTTC.

V gene TRBV14 combines with J gene TRBJ1-2; D might be TRBD1 (5 bases). Trimming left V 1 base short and J 7 bases short, with 16 bases between. CDR3 length equals 15 residues. CDR1 and CDR2 from the germline V gene are SGHDN and FVKESK. CDR3 sequence (DNA): TGTGCCAGCAGCCAAGTAAGGGGAACAGATGCTGGCTACACCTTC. Residues: CASSQVRGTDAGYTF.

J is TRBJ1-6 and V is TRBV4-3; 8 bases fit TRBD1. V shed 5 bases, J shed 4 bases, and the junction held 1 base outside the gene matches. Per germline, CDR1 LGHNA and CDR2 YSLEER. This CDR3 has 14 amino acids. CDR3 protein: CASSDRGYNSPLHF. DNA of the CDR3: TGCGCCAGCAGCGACAGGGGTTATAATTCACCCCTCCACTTT.

This chain joins TRBV4-2 and TRBJ1-2; D remains ambiguous. CDR1 LGHNA and CDR2 YNFKEQ come from the germline V gene. The CDR3 consists of 12 residues. V lost 1 base, J lost 6 bases, and 6 bases lay in between. The CDR3 sequence: CASSQVADGYTF. CDR3 bases: TGTGCCAGCAGCCAAGTCGCGGATGGCTACACCTTC.

The chain joins TRBV5-4 to TRBJ2-1, with D possibly matching TRBD1 (6 bases). Trimming shortened V by 3 bases and J by 4 bases, and 14 bases separated the two germline ends. The germline CDR1 and CDR2 sequences are SGHNT and YYREEE (reference sequence). There are 15 residues in the CDR3. As DNA, the CDR3 is TGTGCCAGCAGCTCGGCAGGGGCGAGATACAATGAGCAGTTCTTC. Translated: CASSSAGARYNEQFF.

CDR3 loop: CASSFFSLAGGIETQYF. In DNA form, the CDR3 reads TGTGCCAGCAGTTTTTTCTCTCTAGCGGGGGGGATTGAGACCCAGTACTTC. The gene calls are TRBV28 and TRBJ2-5; 12 bases line up with TRBD2. This CDR3 contains 17 residues. Per the germline V gene, CDR1 is MDHEN and CDR2 is SYDVKM. Trimming cost V 3 bases and J 5 bases; bases outside gene matches: 10.

The chain has TRBV10-3 and TRBJ2-3; 10 positions agree with TRBD1. Trimming cost V 0 bases and J 4 bases; bases outside gene matches: 1. The CDR3 is 15 amino acids. CDR1 and CDR2 from the germline V gene are ENHRY and SYGVKD. CDR3 nucleotides: TGTGCCATCAGTGAGTCGACAGGGGGCGCAGATACGCAGTATTTT. Translating gives CAISESTGGADTQYF.

The rearrangement joins TRBV13 to TRBJ2-3; 8 bases agree with TRBD1. Germline assignment: CDR1 PRHDT and CDR2 FYEKMQ (reference sequence). J was trimmed by 2 bases and V by 5 bases; bases with no gene match: 9. This CDR3 contains 16 residues. CDR3 nucleotide sequence: TGTGCCAGCAGCACCCGGACAGGGAGCTACACAGATACGCAGTATTTT. Amino acid sequence: CASSTRTGSYTDTQYF.

The rearrangement links TRBV6-5 to TRBJ1-2; perhaps TRBD1 as D (6 bases). Germline CDR1 is MNHEY and CDR2 is SVGAGI. This CDR3 has 15 amino acids. V dropped 2 bases and J dropped 1 base, with 11 bases sitting between them. For the CDR3, the DNA is TGTGCCAGCAGTTACAGGGGGACCGGTAACTATGGCTACACCTTC. Amino acid sequence: CASSYRGTGNYGYTF.

The rearrangement links TRBV7-3 to TRBJ1-3; D is perhaps TRBD1 (6 bases). The length of the CDR3 is 14 residues. Per the germline V gene, CDR1 is SGHTA and CDR2 is FQGTGA. Between the trimmed V and J ends, which lost 5 bases and 9 bases, there was a span of 17 bases. CDR3 in amino acids: CASSAQPRGGTIYF. Here the CDR3 DNA reads TGTGCCAGCAGCGCCCAGCCGAGGGGGGGCACCATATATTTT.

The chain recombines TRBV4-2 with TRBJ2-7, with D possibly TRBD1 on 6 matching bases. Germline CDR1 reads LGHNA; CDR2 reads YNFKEQ. The V gene lost 0 bases and the J gene lost 3 bases, with 9 bases spanning the gap. This CDR3 region has 14 residues. CDR3 amino acids: CASSQDLRGYEQYF. The CDR3 coding sequence is TGTGCCAGCAGCCAAGATCTCAGGGGCTACGAGCAGTACTTC.

The DNA for the CDR3 is TGTGCCAGCAGCTTAGGAGCCCTCCTGTACAATGAGCAGTTCTTC. This codes for CASSLGALLYNEQFF. This chain links TRBV7-8 with TRBJ2-1, with unresolved D. Trimming removed 1 base at V and 4 bases at J, with 11 bases between. This CDR3 is 15 amino acids long. Germline-derived CDR1 and CDR2 are SGHVS and FQNEAQ.

This chain joins TRBV5-8 and TRBJ2-3; D might be TRBD2 (5 bases). V lost 2 bases to trimming and J lost 5 bases, with 15 bases between them. Germline CDR1 reads SGHTS; CDR2 reads YDEGEE. The CDR3 has 15 residues. CDR3 sequence reads: CASSLPGTHVDTQYF. The CDR3 nucleotides read TGTGCCAGCAGCTTACCGGGAACCCATGTAGATACGCAGTATTTT.